Detailed here is one T cell receptor (beta chain). Its matching antigen is unknown. PCR primers comprised 60 Vbeta and 13 Jbeta primers. Clones were sequenced by immunoSEQ multiplex PCR, and TCRdb holds only the in-frame ones, with some missing. The sample holds 150,000 to 200,000 clones, about 75% seen once. The data stem from a study of cytomegalovirus exposure and HLA in healthy donors. Study results and limitations: TCR beta sequences reportedly predicted most subjects' HLA-A and HLA-B alleles accurately.

The germline V gene has CDR1 MDHEN and CDR2 SYDVKM. This CDR3 is 14 amino acids long. Trimming took 7 bases from V and 5 from J; bases not matched to a gene: 7. The receptor was isolated from a woman aged 40-49 years in good health and CMV-seropositive. V is TRBV28 and J is TRBJ1-2; 10 bases line up with TRBD1. The specimen was PBMCs. CDR3 nucleotides: TGTGCCAGCACCAAAGGGGGACAGGGGTATGGCTACACCTTC. Residues: CASTKGGQGYGYTF.